This is a list of T cell receptor beta chains from one sample in a study of blood T cell repertoires in COVID-19. TCRdb's copy holds only in-frame clones and misses some; the assay was immunoSEQ multiplex PCR. The sample shows some 74,000 clones, about nine tenths of them seen only once. The specimen was peripheral blood. These receptors originate from a man in his fifties with active COVID-19. Both conserved end residues are part of each CDR3. Each record gives: V gene, J gene, CDR3 protein.

v_gene: TRBV9
j_gene: TRBJ1-1
CDR3aa: CASSVVTGSTEAFF

v_gene: TRBV10-3
j_gene: TRBJ1-2
CDR3aa: CAISEGTEYYGYTF

v_gene: TRBV7-2
j_gene: TRBJ2-7
CDR3aa: CASSLARTAGSYEQYF

v_gene: TRBV6-5
j_gene: TRBJ1-3
CDR3aa: CASSRTVSSGNTIYF

v_gene: TRBV7-3
j_gene: TRBJ2-2
CDR3aa: CASSFGGRNTGELFF

v_gene: TRBV6-4
j_gene: TRBJ1-5
CDR3aa: CASSDSGRGDQPQHF

v_gene: TRBV5-1
j_gene: TRBJ2-3
CDR3aa: CASRSLLRTGSTDTQYF

v_gene: TRBV6-5
j_gene: TRBJ2-7
CDR3aa: CAAGGSGTEQYF

v_gene: TRBV11-2
j_gene: TRBJ2-2
CDR3aa: CASSSREVGELFF

v_gene: TRBV7-8
j_gene: TRBJ1-1
CDR3aa: CASSQGSTEAFF

v_gene: TRBV7-3
j_gene: TRBJ2-1
CDR3aa: CASSFSGRYYNEQFF

v_gene: TRBV24-1
j_gene: TRBJ2-5
CDR3aa: CATSEASGFMGETQYF